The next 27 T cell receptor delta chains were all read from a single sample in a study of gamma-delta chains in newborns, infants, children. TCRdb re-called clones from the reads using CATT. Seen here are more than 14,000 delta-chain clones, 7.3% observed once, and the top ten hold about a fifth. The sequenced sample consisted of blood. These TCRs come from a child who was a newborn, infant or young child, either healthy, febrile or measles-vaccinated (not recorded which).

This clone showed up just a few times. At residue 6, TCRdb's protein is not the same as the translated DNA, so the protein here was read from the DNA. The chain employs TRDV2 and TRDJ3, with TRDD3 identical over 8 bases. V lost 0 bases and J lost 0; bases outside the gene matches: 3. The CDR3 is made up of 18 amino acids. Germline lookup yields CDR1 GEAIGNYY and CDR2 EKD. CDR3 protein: CACDTRGYHSWDTRQMFF. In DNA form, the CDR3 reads TGTGCCTGTGACACCAGGGGATACCACTCCTGGGACACCCGACAGATGTTTTTC.

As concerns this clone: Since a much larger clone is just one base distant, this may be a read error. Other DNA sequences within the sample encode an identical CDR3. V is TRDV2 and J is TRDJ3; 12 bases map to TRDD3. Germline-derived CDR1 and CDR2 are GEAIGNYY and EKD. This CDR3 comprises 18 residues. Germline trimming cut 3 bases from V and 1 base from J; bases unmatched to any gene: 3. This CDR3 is CACDVLGDTSWDTRQMFF. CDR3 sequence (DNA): TGTGCCTGTGACGTTCTGGGGGATACGTCCTGGGACACCCGACAGATGTTTTTC.

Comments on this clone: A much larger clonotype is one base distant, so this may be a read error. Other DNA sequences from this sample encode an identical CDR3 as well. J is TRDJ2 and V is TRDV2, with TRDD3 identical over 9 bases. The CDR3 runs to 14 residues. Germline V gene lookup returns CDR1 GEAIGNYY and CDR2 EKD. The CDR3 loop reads CACDHWGMTAQLFF. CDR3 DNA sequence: TGTGCTTGTGACCACTGGGGGATGACAGCACAACTCTTCTTT.

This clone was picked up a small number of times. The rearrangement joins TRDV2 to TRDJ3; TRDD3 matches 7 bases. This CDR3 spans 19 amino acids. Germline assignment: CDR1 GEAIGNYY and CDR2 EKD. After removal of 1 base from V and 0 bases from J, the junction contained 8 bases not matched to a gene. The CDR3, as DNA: TGTGCCTGTGACACGCTGGGGGGGGTCAGCTCCTGGGACACCCGACAGATGTTTTTC. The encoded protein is CACDTLGGVSSWDTRQMFF.

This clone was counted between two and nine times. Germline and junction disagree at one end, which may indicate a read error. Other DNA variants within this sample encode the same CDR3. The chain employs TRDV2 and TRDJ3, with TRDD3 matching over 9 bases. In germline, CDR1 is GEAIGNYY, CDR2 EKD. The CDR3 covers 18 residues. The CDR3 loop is CACDKVLGDTWDTRQMFF. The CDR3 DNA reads TGTGCCTGCGACAAAGTACTGGGGGACACCTGGGACACCCGACAGATGTTTTTC.

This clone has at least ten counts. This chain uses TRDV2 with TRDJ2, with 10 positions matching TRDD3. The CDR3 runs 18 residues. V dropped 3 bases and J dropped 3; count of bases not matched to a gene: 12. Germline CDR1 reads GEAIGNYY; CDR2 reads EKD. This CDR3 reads CACDPLLGDRGLTAQLFF. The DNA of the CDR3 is TGTGCCTGTGACCCCCTGCTGGGGGATAGGGGACTGACAGCACAACTCTTCTTT.

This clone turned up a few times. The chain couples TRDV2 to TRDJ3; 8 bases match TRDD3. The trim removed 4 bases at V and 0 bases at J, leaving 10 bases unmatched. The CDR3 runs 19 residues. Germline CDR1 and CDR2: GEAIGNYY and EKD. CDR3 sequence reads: CACDLLGVQSSWDTRQMFF. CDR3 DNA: TGTGCCTGTGATTTACTGGGGGTCCAAAGCTCCTGGGACACCCGACAGATGTTTTTC.

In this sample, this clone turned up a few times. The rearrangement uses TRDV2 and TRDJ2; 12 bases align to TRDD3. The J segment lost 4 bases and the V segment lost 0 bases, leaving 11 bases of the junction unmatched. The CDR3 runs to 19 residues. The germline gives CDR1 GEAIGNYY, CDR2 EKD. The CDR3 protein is CACDTFFTGGYRATAQLFF. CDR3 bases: TGTGCCTGTGACACCTTCTTTACTGGGGGATACAGGGCGACAGCACAACTCTTCTTT.

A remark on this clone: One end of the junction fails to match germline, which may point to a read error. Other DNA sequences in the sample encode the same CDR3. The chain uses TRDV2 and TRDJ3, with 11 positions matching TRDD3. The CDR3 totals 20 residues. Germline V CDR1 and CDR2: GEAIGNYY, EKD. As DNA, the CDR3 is TGTGCCTGTGACACCGTAGTGCTGGGGGATACCACCTGGGACACCCGCCAGATGTTTTTC. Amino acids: CACDTVVLGDTTWDTRQMFF.

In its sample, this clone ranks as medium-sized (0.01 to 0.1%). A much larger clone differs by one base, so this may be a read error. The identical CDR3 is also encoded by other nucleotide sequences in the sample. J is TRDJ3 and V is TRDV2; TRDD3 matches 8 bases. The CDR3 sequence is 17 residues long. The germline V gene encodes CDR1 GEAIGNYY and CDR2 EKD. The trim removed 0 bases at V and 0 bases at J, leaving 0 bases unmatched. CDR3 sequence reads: CACDTTGGSWDTRQMFF. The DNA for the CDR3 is TGTGCCTGTGACACCACTGGGGGCTCCTGGGACACCCGACAGATGTTTTTC.

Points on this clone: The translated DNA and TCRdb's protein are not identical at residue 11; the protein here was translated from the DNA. The CDR3: CACDKLGESSRDTRQMFF. CDR3 nucleotides: TGTGCCTGTGACAAACTGGGGGAGAGCTCCCGGGACACCCGACAGATGTTTTTC. V and J are TRDV2 and TRDJ3; the match to TRDD3 covers 9 bases. Germline CDR1 reads GEAIGNYY; CDR2 reads EKD. This CDR3 has 18 residues.

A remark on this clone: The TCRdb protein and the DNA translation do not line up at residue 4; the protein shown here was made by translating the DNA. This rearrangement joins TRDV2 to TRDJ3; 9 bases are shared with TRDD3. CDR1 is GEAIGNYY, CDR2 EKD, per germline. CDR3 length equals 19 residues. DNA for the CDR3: TGTGCCTGTGGCACCCTTACTGGGGGAACCTCCTGGGACACCCGACAGATGTTTTTC. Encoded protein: CACGTLTGGTSWDTRQMFF.

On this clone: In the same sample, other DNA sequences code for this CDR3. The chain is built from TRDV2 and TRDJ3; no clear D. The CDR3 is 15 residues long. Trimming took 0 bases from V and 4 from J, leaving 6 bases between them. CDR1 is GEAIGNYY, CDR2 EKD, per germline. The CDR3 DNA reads TGTGCCTGTGACACCGTAGGGTGGGACACCCGACAGATGTTTTTC. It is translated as CACDTVGWDTRQMFF.

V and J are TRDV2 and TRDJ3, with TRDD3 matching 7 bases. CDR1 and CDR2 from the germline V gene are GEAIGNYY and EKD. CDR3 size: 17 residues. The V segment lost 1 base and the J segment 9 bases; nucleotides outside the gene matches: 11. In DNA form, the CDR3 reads TGTGCCTGTGACACATACTGGGGACACCCAGTCACCCGACAGATGTTTTTC. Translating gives CACDTYWGHPVTRQMFF.

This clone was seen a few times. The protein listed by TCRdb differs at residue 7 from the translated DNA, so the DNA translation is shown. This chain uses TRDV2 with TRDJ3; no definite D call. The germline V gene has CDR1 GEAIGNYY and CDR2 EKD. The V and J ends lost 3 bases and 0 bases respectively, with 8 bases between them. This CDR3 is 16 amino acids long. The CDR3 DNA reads TGTGCCTGTGACCACGTTGGCTCCTGGGACACCCGACAGATGTTTTTC. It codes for CACDHVGSWDTRQMFF.

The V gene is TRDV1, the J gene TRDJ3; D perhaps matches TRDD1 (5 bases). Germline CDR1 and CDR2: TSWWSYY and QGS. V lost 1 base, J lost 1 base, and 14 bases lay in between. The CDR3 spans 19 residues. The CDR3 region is CALGEHSGEGSWDTRQMFF. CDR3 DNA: TGTGCTCTTGGGGAACATAGTGGAGAGGGATCCTGGGACACCCGACAGATGTTTTTC.

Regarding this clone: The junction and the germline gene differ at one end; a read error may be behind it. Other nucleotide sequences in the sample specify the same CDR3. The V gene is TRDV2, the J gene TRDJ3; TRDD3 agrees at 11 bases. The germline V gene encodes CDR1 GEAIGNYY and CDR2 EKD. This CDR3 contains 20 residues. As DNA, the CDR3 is TGTGCCTGTGACACCGTAGTACTGGGGGATAGCTCCTGGGACACCCGCCAGATGTTTTTC. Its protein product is CACDTVVLGDSSWDTRQMFF.

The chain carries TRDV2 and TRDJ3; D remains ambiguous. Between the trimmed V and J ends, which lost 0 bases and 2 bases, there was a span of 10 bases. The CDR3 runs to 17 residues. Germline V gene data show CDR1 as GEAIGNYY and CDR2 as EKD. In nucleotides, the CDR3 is TGTGCCTGTGACACCGTGGAAGAGGCCTGGGACACCCGACAGATGTTTTTC. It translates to CACDTVEEAWDTRQMFF.

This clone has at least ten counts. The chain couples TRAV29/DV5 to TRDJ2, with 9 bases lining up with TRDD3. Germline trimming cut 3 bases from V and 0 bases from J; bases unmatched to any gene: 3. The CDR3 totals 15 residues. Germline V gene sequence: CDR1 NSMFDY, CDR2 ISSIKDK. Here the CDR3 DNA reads TGTGCAGCAAATTACTGGGGGACTTTGACAGCACAACTCTTCTTT. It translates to CAANYWGTLTAQLFF.

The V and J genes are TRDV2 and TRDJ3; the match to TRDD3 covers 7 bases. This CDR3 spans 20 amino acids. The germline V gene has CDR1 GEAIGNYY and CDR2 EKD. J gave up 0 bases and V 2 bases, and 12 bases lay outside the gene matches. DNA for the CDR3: TGTGCCTGTGACATACTGGGGTATAAAACGGGCTCCTGGGACACCCGACAGATGTTTTTC. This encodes CACDILGYKTGSWDTRQMFF.

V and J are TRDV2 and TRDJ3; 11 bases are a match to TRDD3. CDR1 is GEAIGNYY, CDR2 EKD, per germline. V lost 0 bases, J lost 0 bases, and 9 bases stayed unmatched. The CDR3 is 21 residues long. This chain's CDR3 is CACDTLGGWGIRSWDTRQMFF. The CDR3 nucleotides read TGTGCCTGTGACACCCTTGGTGGGTGGGGGATACGCTCCTGGGACACCCGACAGATGTTTTTC.

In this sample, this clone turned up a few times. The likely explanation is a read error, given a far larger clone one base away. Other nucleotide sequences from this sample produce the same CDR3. CDR3 residues: CACDKILGDSWDTRQMFF. CDR3 DNA: TGTGCCTGCGACAAAATACTGGGGGACTCCTGGGACACCCGACAGATGTTTTTC. The chain is built from TRDV2 and TRDJ3; 9 bases are shared with TRDD3. The CDR3 has 18 residues. CDR1 and CDR2 (germline): GEAIGNYY, EKD.

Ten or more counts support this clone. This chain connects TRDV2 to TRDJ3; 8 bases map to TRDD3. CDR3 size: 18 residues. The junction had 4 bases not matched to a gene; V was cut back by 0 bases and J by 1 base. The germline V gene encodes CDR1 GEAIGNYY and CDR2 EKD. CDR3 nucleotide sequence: TGTGCCTGTGACACCGTGGGGGATGGGTCCTGGGACACCCGACAGATGTTTTTC. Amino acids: CACDTVGDGSWDTRQMFF.

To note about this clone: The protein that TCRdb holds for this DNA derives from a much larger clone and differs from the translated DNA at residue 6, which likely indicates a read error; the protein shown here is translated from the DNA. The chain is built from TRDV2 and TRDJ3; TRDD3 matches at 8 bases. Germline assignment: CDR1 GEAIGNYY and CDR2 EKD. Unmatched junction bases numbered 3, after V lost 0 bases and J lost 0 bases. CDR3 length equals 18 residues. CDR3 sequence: CACDTAGDSSWDTRQMFF. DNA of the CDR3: TGTGCCTGTGACACCGCGGGGGATAGCTCCTGGGACACCCGACAGATGTTTTTC.

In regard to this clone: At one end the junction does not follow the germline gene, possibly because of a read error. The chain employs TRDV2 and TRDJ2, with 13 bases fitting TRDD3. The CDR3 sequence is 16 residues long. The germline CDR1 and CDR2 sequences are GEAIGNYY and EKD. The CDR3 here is CACDTVLGDTTAQPFF. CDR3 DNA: TGTGCCTGTGACACCGTACTGGGGGATACGACAGCACAACCCTTCTTT.

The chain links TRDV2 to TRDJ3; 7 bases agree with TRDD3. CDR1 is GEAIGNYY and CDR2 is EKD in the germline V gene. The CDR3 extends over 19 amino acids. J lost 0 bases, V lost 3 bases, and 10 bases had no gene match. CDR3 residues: CACDGMGERGSWDTRQMFF. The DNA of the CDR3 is TGTGCCTGTGACGGAATGGGGGAGCGAGGCTCCTGGGACACCCGACAGATGTTTTTC.

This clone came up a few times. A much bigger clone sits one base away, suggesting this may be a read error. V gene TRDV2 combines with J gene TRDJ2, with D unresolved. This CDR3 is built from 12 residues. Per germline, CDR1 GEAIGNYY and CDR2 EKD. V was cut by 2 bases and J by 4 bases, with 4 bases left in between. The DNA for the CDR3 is TGTGCCTGTGACAGGGGGACAGCACAACTCTTCTTT. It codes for CACDRGTAQLFF.